The 9 T cell receptor beta chains in this list originate from one sample, sequenced in a study of graft-versus-host responses after intestinal transplantation (dated by TCRdb to the early 2020s). What this sample's time point label stands for: cells obtained before transplantation from donor or recipient. No antigen is known for these receptors. Libraries were built with the immunoSEQ multiplex PCR assay. TCRdb limited this immuneACCESS table to in-frame rearrangements with V and J called. A share of clones is missing; checked studies link under half to unresolved V genes, and the rest is unexplained. For this sample there are about 90,000 clones; around 93% appear just once. Of the sample, approximately 1.1% is held by the ten largest clones. The sequencing used unstimulated CD8+ T cells sorted from spleen or lymph node cells, collected before transplant. The source is a human donor who was the organ donor for an intestinal transplant.

V is TRBV4-1 and J is TRBJ1-3; D is unresolved. Trimming stripped 4 bases from V and 4 bases from J, with 11 bases between. Germline CDR1 is MGHRA and CDR2 is YSYEKL. The CDR3 loop spans 14 amino acids. Here the CDR3 DNA reads TGCGCCAGCAGCCCCAGTCGCCAGGGAAACACCATATATTTT. Its protein is CASSPSRQGNTIYF.

As concerns this clone: At one boundary the junction diverges from the germline segment, which might be a read error. CDR3 in DNA: TGTGCCAGCAGTCTATCGATCGGGACAGCCGTTCGAGCCCAGCATTTT. Translation gives CASSLSIGTAVRAQHF. The J gene is TRBJ1-5, the V gene TRBV27; 7 bases line up with TRBD1. Germline V gives CDR1 MNHEY, CDR2 SMNVEV (reference sequence). This CDR3 spans 16 amino acids.

The rearrangement uses TRBV4-3 and TRBJ2-1, with 10 bases aligning to TRBD2. CDR3 length equals 16 residues. Per the germline V gene, CDR1 is LGHNA and CDR2 is YSLEER. Unmatched junction bases numbered 9, after V lost 0 bases and J lost 10 bases. The CDR3 DNA reads as TGCGCCAGCAGCCAAGAACAGCGGGAGGGCCTCGGAGAGCAGTTCTTC. Encoded protein: CASSQEQREGLGEQFF.

The chain combines TRBV7-9 with TRBJ2-1, with TRBD2 matching 10 bases. CDR3 size: 14 residues. V was clipped by 7 bases and J by 6 bases; unmatched bases: 6. CDR1 and CDR2 from the germline V gene are SEHNR and FQNEAQ (reference sequence). CDR3 DNA sequence: TGTGCCAGCAAACCTAGCGGGGGCTTCAATGAGCAGTTCTTC. It encodes CASKPSGGFNEQFF.

The table lists this clone with a few counts. This rearrangement joins TRBV29-1 to TRBJ2-1; 10 bases match TRBD1. CDR1 and CDR2 (germline): SQVTM, ANQGSEA. The junction had 3 bases not matched to a gene; V was cut back by 7 bases and J by 6 bases. The CDR3 contains 12 residues. The CDR3 DNA follows: TGCAGCGGGGACAGGGGTTCCAATGAGCAGTTCTTC. It codes for CSGDRGSNEQFF.

V and J are TRBV27 and TRBJ1-1; D unclear. Germline-derived CDR1 and CDR2 are MNHEY and SMNVEV (reference sequence). V was trimmed by 8 bases and J by 5 bases, leaving 21 bases between them. The CDR3 extends over 15 amino acids. In DNA form, the CDR3 reads TGTGCCAGCGGACCAGCAGTAGTGGAGGTAACTGAAGCTTTCTTT. Residues: CASGPAVVEVTEAFF.

The chain employs TRBV9 and TRBJ2-7; 8 nucleotides line up with TRBD2. V lost 4 bases to trimming and J lost 4 bases; unmatched junction nucleotides: 7. Germline values: CDR1 SGDLS, CDR2 YYNGEE. This CDR3 contains 14 residues. The DNA of the CDR3 is TGTGCCAGCAGCACCGGACTAGCAGATTACGAGCAGTACTTC. The encoded protein is CASSTGLADYEQYF.

The J gene is TRBJ2-7, the V gene TRBV28, with D maybe TRBD2 (5 bases). In germline, CDR1 is MDHEN, CDR2 SYDVKM. The CDR3 length is 16 residues. Trimming pared 1 base from V and 0 bases from J, leaving 13 bases between. The CDR3 DNA is TGTGCCAGCAGTTTATTCCCCGGGCGGGTCTCCTACGAGCAGTACTTC. The encoded protein is CASSLFPGRVSYEQYF.

The chain combines TRBV4-1 with TRBJ2-7; perhaps TRBD1 as D (6 bases). Trimming stripped 1 base from V and 5 bases from J, with 12 bases between. CDR1 is MGHRA, CDR2 YSYEKL, per germline. The CDR3 contains 14 residues. The DNA of the CDR3 is TGCGCCAGCAGCCAAGCCTTTGGGGGCAACGAGCAGTACTTC. This sequence encodes CASSQAFGGNEQYF.